This T cell receptor beta chain appears in the sequencing data of a study of T cells in Graves' hyperthyroidism and ophthalmopathy. Notes on the study in general: In validation, the model predicted ophthalmopathy. These predictions came a median about 6.5 months before onset. Separation of ophthalmopathy from stable hyperthyroidism was achieved by a 13 V-J model. Most thyroid-expanded clonotypes above 0.001 were also found in blood.

Diagnostic assessment was based on clinical symptoms, serum thyroxine and TRAb, thyroid ultrasound and orbital computed tomography. The source material, RNA transcripts, was used to amplify TCR beta CDR3 regions. Primed by the HTBI set, a first-round RT-PCR was run on the TCR CDR3. TCRdb redid the calling of the multiplex PCR reads with MiXCR, one entry per CDR3 protein. The table includes about 510,000 distinct CDR3 sequences, 40% to 50% detected once. This clonotype was counted a single time. Its target is unknown. Germline is not matched at one junction end, which may reflect a read error. Sequences were obtained from peripheral blood or thyroid tissue (not recorded which). The clonotype comes from an adult woman with Graves' disease, either hyperthyroidism or ophthalmopathy (not recorded which).

The CDR3 DNA is TGTGCCAGCGGCCAAGCGGGGAAGTACGAAAAACTGTTTTTT. Its protein is CASGQAGKYEKLFF. The V call is TRBV3-1, the J call TRBJ1-4; D unclear. Germline CDR1 reads LGHDT; CDR2 reads YNNKEL (reference sequence). This CDR3 is 14 amino acids long.